Reported below is one T cell receptor (beta chain). What it recognizes is unknown. Repertoires were generated with immunoSEQ multiplex PCR, while TCRdb's copy carries only in-frame clones and drops some. The sample consists of 1,800 or so clones, roughly 77% of them appearing once. This CDR3 is built from 14 residues. Germline lookup yields CDR1 LNHNV and CDR2 YYDKDF (reference sequence). The V gene lost 1 base and the J gene lost 4 bases, with 9 bases spanning the gap. The data are from a study of chemoradiotherapy in HPV16-positive cancers. Study as a whole: Candidate HPV-specific clones and shared TCR motifs came from a couple of HPV16-positive patients. Whole-study results and caveats: The functional HPV-specific definition rests on just a couple of HPV16-positive patients. HPV-responsive T-cell expansion during chemoradiotherapy was linked to improved recurrence-free survival in HPV16-positive patients.

Repeated repertoire sampling spanned the course of chemoradiotherapy. The input for sequencing was tumor tissue, taken from a patient who underwent chemoradiotherapy. This TCR came from a human donor with HPV-associated anogenital cancer. This chain uses TRBV15 with TRBJ2-3; D gene uncertain. CDR3 sequence: CATSRVIGSDTQYF. The CDR3 region has the DNA TGTGCCACCAGCAGAGTAATCGGGTCAGATACGCAGTATTTT.